One sample yielded the 28 T cell receptor beta chains listed below, sequenced in a study of T cell repertoires in cytomegalovirus infection (dated by TCRdb to about 2019). The treatment or condition label of this sample denotes: in vitro stimulation with specific CMV peptide epitopes to enrich CMV-specific T cells. Instrument used: Illumina HiSeq 1500. The public reads were reprocessed in TCRdb via fastp at Q25 and MiXCR, keeping in-frame beta chains. Duplicate CDR3 protein sequences are folded into a single record with the most common DNA and genes. In this sample the table shows roughly 730,000 distinct CDR3 sequences, 30% to 40% of which occur a single time. The ten biggest clones cover 18% of the sample. What these receptors recognize is not known. The sequencing used cultured PBMCs, collected from culture after CMV antigen stimulation. The receptor source for this set is a human donor in good health (CMV status not recorded). Some clones in this sample may be carry-over from other donors' samples.

About this clonotype: A read error may produce the germline difference seen at one junction end. The V and J genes are TRBV6-1 and TRBJ1-5; D unclear. CDR1 MNHNS and CDR2 SASEGT come from the germline V gene. The CDR3 covers 14 residues. CDR3 amino acids: CASSETRSNRPQHF. CDR3 coding DNA: TGTGCCAGCAGTGAAACACGGAGCAATCGGCCCCAGCATTTT.

Only a few counts were recorded for this clonotype. This chain connects TRBV6-1 to TRBJ1-5; weak D call: TRBD1 (5 bases). Deletions cut 5 bases from V and 1 base from J, with 15 bases between. The germline V gene has CDR1 MNHNS and CDR2 SASEGT. The CDR3 is 16 residues long. The CDR3 nucleotides are TGTGCCAGCAGTTTCCTTGGGGGGTTGAGCAATCAGCCCCAGCATTTT. It specifies CASSFLGGLSNQPQHF.

The V and J genes are TRBV7-9 and TRBJ2-3; the D is unclear. Germline lookup yields CDR1 SEHNR and CDR2 FQNEAQ (reference sequence). V was trimmed by 8 bases and J by 6 bases, leaving 6 bases between them. The CDR3 length is 10 residues. This CDR3 reads CASLGDTQYF. DNA for the CDR3: TGTGCCAGCCTTGGGGATACGCAGTATTTT.

This clonotype was counted a single time. J is TRBJ2-5 and V is TRBV6-2 or TRBV6-3; 7 bases match TRBD1. CDR3 length: 15 amino acids. Germline CDR1 MNHEY, CDR2 SVGEGT. V dropped 7 bases and J dropped 3; count of bases not matched to a gene: 11. CDR3 in amino acids: CASNTDRSMKETQYF. The CDR3 DNA follows: TGTGCCAGCAACACGGACAGGAGTATGAAAGAGACCCAGTACTTC.

This clonotype was observed a handful of times. The chain combines TRBV4-1 with TRBJ1-5; D is ambiguous. Trimming cost V 4 bases and J 3 bases, with 16 bases left between them. Germline CDR1 and CDR2: MGHRA and YSYEKL. The CDR3 runs to 16 residues. CDR3 sequence: CASSPVARSDNQPQHF. The CDR3 region has the DNA TGCGCCAGCAGCCCCGTCGCTCGGAGCGACAATCAGCCCCAGCATTTT.

This rearrangement joins TRBV14 to TRBJ2-3, with no clear D. CDR1 and CDR2 from the germline V gene are SGHDN and FVKESK. The CDR3 is 14 amino acids. V lost 4 bases and J lost 2, with 10 bases in between. CDR3 in DNA: TGTGCCAGCAGCCCAGTCGGATTCACAGATACGCAGTATTTT. The encoded protein is CASSPVGFTDTQYF. Complete variable domain (other parts from reference TRBV14 and TRBJ2-3): EAGVTQFPSHSVIEKGQTVTLRCDPISGHDNLYWYRRVMGKEIKFLLHFVKESKQDESGMPNNRFLAERTGGTYSTLKVQPAELEDSGVYFCASSPVGFTDTQYFGPGTRLTVL.

The chain uses TRBV9 and TRBJ2-1; no firm D call. Per germline, CDR1 SGDLS and CDR2 YYNGEE. V lost 6 bases and J lost 0, with 16 bases in between. The CDR3 covers 16 residues. The CDR3 region has the DNA TGTGCCAGCACTGCTAGTTTCCGAAGCTCCTACAATGAGCAGTTCTTC. It translates to CASTASFRSSYNEQFF.

The V call is TRBV19, the J call TRBJ1-5, with 11 nucleotides matching TRBD1. Germline loops: CDR1 LNHDA, CDR2 SQIVND (reference sequence). The CDR3 covers 16 residues. V lost 4 bases and J lost 5; bases outside the gene matches: 7. CDR3 coding DNA: TGTGCCAGTAGTACGGACAGGGGGCGCAGTGATCAGCCCCAGCATTTT. Protein product: CASSTDRGRSDQPQHF.

The chain carries TRBV6-6 and TRBJ2-7; D is unclear. Per germline, CDR1 MNHNY and CDR2 SVGAGI (reference sequence). Deletions cut 2 bases from V and 5 bases from J, with 4 bases between. The CDR3 totals 11 residues. The CDR3 loop is CASSYKDEQYF. The CDR3 DNA follows: TGTGCCAGCAGTTACAAGGACGAGCAGTACTTC.

This clonotype was picked up a small number of times. This rearrangement joins TRBV6-6 to TRBJ2-2; the D is unclear. CDR3 length: 14 amino acids. V was trimmed by 2 bases and J by 1 base, leaving 5 bases between them. Germline V CDR1 and CDR2: MNHNY, SVGAGI (reference sequence). For the CDR3, the DNA is TGTGCCAGCAGTTACGGGGTGAACACCGGGGAGCTGTTTTTT. This sequence encodes CASSYGVNTGELFF.

V is TRBV11-2 and J is TRBJ2-5, with 10 bases aligning to TRBD2. Germline V gene sequence: CDR1 SGHAT, CDR2 FQNNGV. With 7 bases clipped from V and 4 bases from J, the junction kept 9 bases outside the gene matches. There are 15 residues in the CDR3. The CDR3 DNA follows: TGTGCCAGCACCCAAGCGGGAGGGCCTACAGAGACCCAGTACTTC. As protein: CASTQAGGPTETQYF.

This chain links TRBV18 with TRBJ2-7; D is perhaps TRBD2 (6 bases). V lost 2 bases to trimming and J lost 1 base, with 15 bases between them. This CDR3 region has 16 residues. Germline CDR1 KGHSH, CDR2 LQKENI. In DNA, the CDR3 is TGTGCCAGCTCACCATACGGGAGCGTAGGGTCCTACGAGCAGTACTTC. Amino acid sequence: CASSPYGSVGSYEQYF.

This clonotype was seen a handful of times. The chain has TRBV6-1 and TRBJ2-7, with D possibly TRBD1 on 6 matching bases. The germline V and J ends were trimmed by 7 bases and 3 bases, with 22 bases remaining between them. CDR3 size: 16 residues. Germline CDR1 MNHNS, CDR2 SASEGT. The CDR3 loop reads CASTDTRQATNYEQYF. In nucleotides, the CDR3 is TGTGCCAGCACCGACACAAGACAGGCCACTAACTACGAGCAGTACTTC.

This clonotype showed up just a few times. The chain joins TRBV12-3 or TRBV12-4 to TRBJ2-3; D is unclear. V was pared by 3 bases and J by 7 bases, with 11 bases between. The CDR3 sequence is 13 residues long. The CDR3 DNA reads as TGTGCCAGCAGTTTTCACGGGTCTTATACGCAGTATTTT. As protein: CASSFHGSYTQYF.

J is TRBJ2-3 and V is TRBV6-1; 11 bases align to TRBD2. Germline V gene sequence: CDR1 MNHNS, CDR2 SASEGT. This CDR3 comprises 20 residues. Losses at the gene ends were 5 bases for V and 2 bases for J; bases not matched to a gene: 18. The CDR3 is CASSPTPGLAENGTTDTQYF. CDR3 DNA sequence: TGTGCCAGCAGTCCGACCCCGGGACTAGCGGAAAACGGCACCACAGATACGCAGTATTTT.

V is TRBV20-1 and J is TRBJ2-1, with D perhaps matching TRBD2 (6 bases). The CDR3 extends over 14 amino acids. V lost 0 bases and J 6 bases, leaving 12 bases between the germline ends. Germline loops: CDR1 DFQATT, CDR2 SNEGSKA (reference sequence). The CDR3 sequence: CSARDLSSGNEQFF. Written as DNA, the CDR3 is TGCAGTGCTAGAGATCTCAGTAGCGGCAATGAGCAGTTCTTC.

This clonotype was picked up many times. The rearrangement joins TRBV7-2 to TRBJ2-1; perhaps D is TRBD1 or TRBD2 (7 bases each). Looked up from germline, CDR1 is SGHTA and CDR2 is FQGNSA. This CDR3 contains 15 residues. V was shortened by 1 base and J by 7 bases, with 14 bases between the two germline ends. The CDR3 is CASSLEAGGANEQFF. The CDR3 DNA reads as TGTGCCAGCAGCTTAGAGGCAGGGGGGGCGAATGAGCAGTTCTTC.

The CDR3, as DNA: TGCGCCAGCAGCCCGGGGGGGGACAGGGGCTACGAGCAGTACTTC. Translation: CASSPGGDRGYEQYF. V gene TRBV5-1 combines with J gene TRBJ2-7; 10 bases match TRBD1. This CDR3 has 15 amino acids. Germline V lookup: CDR1 SGHRS, CDR2 YFSETQ. V lost 4 bases and J lost 3; bases outside the gene matches: 7.

The J gene is TRBJ2-5, the V gene TRBV19; 8 bases map to TRBD1. Germline CDR1 LNHDA, CDR2 SQIVND (reference sequence). V lost 7 bases and J lost 5; bases outside the gene matches: 6. This CDR3 contains 13 residues. CDR3 sequence: CASTGQGMETQYF. CDR3 nucleotide sequence: TGTGCCAGTACAGGACAGGGAATGGAGACCCAGTACTTC.

In this sample, this clonotype turned up many times. This rearrangement joins TRBV7-2 to TRBJ2-3, with D possibly being TRBD2 (5 bases). Per germline, CDR1 SGHTA and CDR2 FQGNSA. Trimming removed 5 bases from V and 9 bases from J, with 18 bases in between. The CDR3 loop spans 14 amino acids. The CDR3 coding sequence is TGTGCCAGCAGCCTGGCGGAGGTATTCGGCACGCAGTATTTT. Amino acid sequence: CASSLAEVFGTQYF. Supplemented by reference TRBV7-2 and TRBJ2-3, the full variable domain reads GAGVSQSPSNKVTEKGKDVELRCDPISGHTALYWYRQSLGQGLEFLIYFQGNSAPDKSGLPSDRFSAERTGGSVSTLTIQRTQQEDSAVYLCASSLAEVFGTQYFGPGTRLTVL.

The chain is built from TRBV7-4 and TRBJ1-4; no reliable D call. Trimming took off 6 bases at V and 9 bases at J, with 14 bases between the two ends. The CDR3 loop spans 13 amino acids. Per germline, CDR1 SGHVT and CDR2 SQSDAQ. CDR3: CASSSPIGQKLFF. Written as DNA, the CDR3 is TGTGCCAGCAGTTCTCCCATCGGGCAAAAACTGTTTTTT. Full variable domain (rest looked up from reference TRBV7-4 and TRBJ1-4): GAGVSQSPRYKVAKRGRDVALRCDSISGHVTLYWYRQTLGQGSEVLTYSQSDAQRDKSGRPSGRFSAERPERSVSTLKIQRTEQGDSAVYLCASSSPIGQKLFFGSGTQLSVL.

This clonotype was recorded many times. The chain uses TRBV7-2 and TRBJ2-3, with D hard to call. Deletions cut 0 bases from V and 2 bases from J, with 9 bases between. Germline V gives CDR1 SGHTA, CDR2 FQGNSA. CDR3 length: 15 amino acids. The CDR3 region is CASSLAVGNTDTQYF. The CDR3 region has the DNA TGTGCCAGCAGCTTAGCGGTGGGTAACACAGATACGCAGTATTTT.

The chain combines TRBV6-1 with TRBJ2-3; 12 positions match TRBD1. V lost 6 bases to trimming and J lost 2 bases; unmatched junction nucleotides: 3. This CDR3 is 15 amino acids long. Germline CDR1 and CDR2: MNHNS and SASEGT. In DNA form, the CDR3 reads TGTGCCAGCAGGGGGACAGGGGGCCACACAGATACGCAGTATTTT. This sequence encodes CASRGTGGHTDTQYF.

This clonotype appeared a few times. This CDR3 reads CASSLKGAYSPLHF. CDR3 in DNA: TGTGCCAGCAGCCTTAAGGGAGCGTATTCACCCCTCCACTTT. This chain links TRBV14 with TRBJ1-6; D uncertain. The CDR3 has 14 amino acids. CDR1 is SGHDN and CDR2 is FVKESK in the germline V gene. V was trimmed by 4 bases and J by 8 bases, leaving 12 bases between them.

This sequence joins TRBV29-1 and TRBJ2-3, with D possibly TRBD2 on 6 matching bases. Per germline, CDR1 SQVTM and CDR2 ANQGSEA. The length of the CDR3 is 14 residues. The V end lost 3 bases, the J end lost 4 bases, and 14 bases lay between the germline ends. The CDR3 nucleotides read TGCAGCGTTGAGACGGGAGTGAGGGCAGATACGCAGTATTTT. It translates to CSVETGVRADTQYF.

This clonotype was detected a few times. V usage is TRBV12-3 or TRBV12-4 and J usage is TRBJ2-1, with D possibly TRBD1 on 5 matching bases. The CDR3 has 12 amino acids. V lost 3 bases and J 9 bases, leaving 9 bases between the germline ends. The CDR3 coding sequence is TGTGCCAGCAGTTTCGGTCAGGGTGAGCAGTTCTTC. The encoded protein is CASSFGQGEQFF.

The chain carries TRBV10-3 and TRBJ2-3, with D possibly TRBD2 on 6 matching bases. CDR1 is ENHRY and CDR2 is SYGVKD in the germline V gene. The CDR3 contains 16 residues. Trimming stripped 0 bases from V and 1 base from J, with 11 bases between. The CDR3 reads CAISESTGGGTDTQYF. In DNA, the CDR3 is TGTGCCATCAGTGAGTCGACGGGCGGGGGCACAGATACGCAGTATTTT.

The chain couples TRBV7-2 to TRBJ2-7; TRBD2 matches at 8 bases. Trimming removed 5 bases from V and 7 bases from J; junction bases left unmatched: 10. Germline-derived CDR1 and CDR2 are SGHTA and FQGNSA. This CDR3 is built from 14 residues. CDR3 nucleotides: TGTGCCAGCAGCCGGGGGGGGGTTTCGGAGGAGCAGTACTTC. As protein: CASSRGGVSEEQYF.